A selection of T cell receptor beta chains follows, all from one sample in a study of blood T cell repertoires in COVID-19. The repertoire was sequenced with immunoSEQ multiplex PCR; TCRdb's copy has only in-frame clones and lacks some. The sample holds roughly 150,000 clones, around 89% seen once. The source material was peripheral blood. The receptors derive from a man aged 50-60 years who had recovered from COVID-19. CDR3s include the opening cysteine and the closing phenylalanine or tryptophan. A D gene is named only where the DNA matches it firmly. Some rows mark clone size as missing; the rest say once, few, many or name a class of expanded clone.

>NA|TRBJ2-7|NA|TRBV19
CASSIAAGQGYEQYF
TGTGCCAGTAGTATAGCAGCTGGGCAGGGCTACGAGCAGTACTTC
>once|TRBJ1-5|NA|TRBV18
CASSPGDGNQPQHF
TGTGCCAGCTCACCAGGAGACGGGAATCAGCCCCAGCATTTT
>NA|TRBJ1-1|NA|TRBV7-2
CASSLVSWGASTEAFF
TGTGCCAGCAGCTTAGTATCGTGGGGCGCAAGCACTGAAGCTTTCTTT
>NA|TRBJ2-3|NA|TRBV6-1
CASSGAWGGPSTDTQYF
TGTGCCAGCAGTGGCGCTTGGGGGGGGCCTAGCACAGATACGCAGTATTTT
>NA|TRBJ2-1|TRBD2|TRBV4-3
CASSQDKTSGYNEQFF
TGCGCCAGCAGCCAAGATAAGACTAGCGGCTACAATGAGCAGTTCTTC
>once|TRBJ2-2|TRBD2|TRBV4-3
CASSRVAGGLGTGELFF
TGCGCCAGCAGCCGCGTAGCGGGGGGGCTGGGGACCGGGGAGCTGTTTTTT
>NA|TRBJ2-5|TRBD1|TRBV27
CASSLMTGPPQETQYF
TGTGCCAGCAGTTTAATGACAGGGCCCCCACAAGAGACCCAGTACTTC
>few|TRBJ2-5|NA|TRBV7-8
CASSPKPGETQYF
TGTGCCAGCAGCCCAAAGCCGGGGGAGACCCAGTACTTC
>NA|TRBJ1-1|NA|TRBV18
CASSPPQGEAFF
TGTGCCAGCTCACCACCCCAGGGGGAAGCTTTCTTT
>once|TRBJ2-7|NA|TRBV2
CASRAGRLSSYEQYF
TGTGCCAGCAGGGCGGGACGGCTCAGCTCCTACGAGCAGTACTTC
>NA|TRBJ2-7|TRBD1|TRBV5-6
CASSLRGTGVSEQYF
TGTGCCAGCAGCTTGAGGGGGACAGGGGTCTCCGAGCAGTACTTC
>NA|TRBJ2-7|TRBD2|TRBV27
CASSLSGLADYEQYF
TGTGCCAGCAGTCTATCGGGACTAGCGGACTACGAGCAGTACTTC
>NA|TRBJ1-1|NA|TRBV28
CAIHGGWGNTEAFF
TGTGCCATCCATGGGGGCTGGGGGAACACTGAAGCTTTCTTT
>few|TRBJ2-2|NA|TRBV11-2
CASSSTGTKNTGELFF
TGTGCCAGCAGCTCCACCGGGACAAAGAACACCGGGGAGCTGTTTTTT
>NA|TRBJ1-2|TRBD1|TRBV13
CASSLEGASSGYTF
TGTGCCAGCAGCTTAGAGGGGGCCTCCAGCGGCTACACCTTC
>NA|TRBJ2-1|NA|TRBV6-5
CASSYGGHYEQFF
TGTGCCAGCAGTTACGGAGGGCACTATGAGCAGTTCTTC
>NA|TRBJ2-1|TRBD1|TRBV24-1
CATSEPDRASYNEQFF
TGTGCCACCAGTGAACCAGACAGGGCCTCCTACAATGAGCAGTTCTTC
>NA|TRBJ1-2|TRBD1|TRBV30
CAWSPGQGFYGYTF
TGTGCCTGGAGTCCGGGACAGGGTTTCTATGGCTACACCTTC
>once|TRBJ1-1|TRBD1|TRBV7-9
CASSSGTGGRRAFF
TGTGCCAGCAGCTCCGGGACAGGGGGTAGGAGAGCTTTCTTT
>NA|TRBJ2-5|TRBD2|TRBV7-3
CASNLEGAGGPETQYF
TGTGCCAGCAACCTCGAGGGCGCGGGAGGGCCCGAGACCCAGTACTTC
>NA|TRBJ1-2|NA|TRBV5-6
CASSFREGRYGYTF
TGTGCCAGCAGCTTTAGGGAGGGACGGTATGGCTACACCTTC
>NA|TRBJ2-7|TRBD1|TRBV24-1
CATSERDREHYEQYF
TGTGCCACCAGTGAAAGGGACAGGGAACACTACGAGCAGTACTTC
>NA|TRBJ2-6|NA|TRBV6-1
CASSDLKGFPTGANVLTF
TGTGCCAGCAGTGATTTAAAGGGGTTTCCAACTGGGGCCAACGTCCTGACTTTC
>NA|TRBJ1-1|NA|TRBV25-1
CASSAQGRSAEAFF
TGTGCCAGCAGTGCACAGGGAAGGAGTGCTGAAGCTTTCTTT
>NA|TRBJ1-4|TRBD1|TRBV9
CASSVRDRGNEKLFF
TGTGCCAGCAGCGTCCGGGACAGGGGGAATGAAAAACTGTTTTTT
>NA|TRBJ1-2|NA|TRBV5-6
CASSLAGNGYTF
TGTGCCAGCAGCTTGGCAGGCAATGGCTACACCTTC
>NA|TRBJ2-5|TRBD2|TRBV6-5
CATAEGLGYQETQYF
TGTGCCACCGCCGAGGGACTAGGGTACCAAGAGACCCAGTACTTC
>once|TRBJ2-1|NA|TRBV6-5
CASSYRGVSSYNEQFF
TGTGCCAGCAGTTACCGAGGCGTGAGCTCCTACAATGAGCAGTTCTTC
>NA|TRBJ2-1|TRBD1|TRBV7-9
CASSLDLRDRGREQFF
TGTGCCAGCAGCTTAGACCTTCGGGACAGGGGTCGTGAGCAGTTCTTC
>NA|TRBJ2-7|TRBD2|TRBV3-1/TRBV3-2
CASSRPQRGDSYEQYF
TGTGCCAGCAGCCGCCCCCAGCGGGGGGACTCCTACGAGCAGTACTTC
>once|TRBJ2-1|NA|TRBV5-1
CASSLGGLNNEQFF
TGCGCCAGCAGCTTGGGCGGGTTGAACAATGAGCAGTTCTTC
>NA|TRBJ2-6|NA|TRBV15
CATSRAGQGKNSGANVLTF
TGTGCCACCAGCAGAGCCGGCCAGGGTAAAAACTCTGGGGCCAACGTCCTGACTTTC
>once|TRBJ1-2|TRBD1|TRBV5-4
CASSLGRAGGAYGYTF
TGTGCCAGCAGCTTGGGCCGAGCAGGGGGCGCCTATGGCTACACCTTC
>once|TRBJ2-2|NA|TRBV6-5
CASTQDRRGGELFF
TGTGCCAGCACCCAGGACCGACGAGGGGGGGAGCTGTTTTTT
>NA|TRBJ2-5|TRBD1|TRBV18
CASSPLTGGVRETQYF
TGTGCCAGCTCACCACTGACAGGGGGCGTTAGGGAGACCCAGTACTTC